This entry lists 23 T cell receptor beta chains sequenced from one sample in a study of cytomegalovirus exposure and HLA in healthy donors. Amplification used 60 Vbeta primers and 13 Jbeta primers. The table came from immunoSEQ multiplex PCR; TCRdb's copy has only in-frame clones and leaves some out. The sample yields approximately 170,000 clones, 75% seen once. Sequenced material: PBMCs. These receptors came from a male donor in good health and CMV-seronegative.

There are a few counts of this clone. The identical CDR3 is also encoded by other nucleotide sequences in the sample. J is TRBJ1-6 and V is TRBV6-5; D not resolved. Per germline, CDR1 MNHEY and CDR2 SVGAGI. The CDR3 spans 15 residues. Deletions cut 2 bases from V and 0 bases from J, with 5 bases between. CDR3 DNA sequence: TGTGCCAGCAGTTACGGGAGCTCCTATAATTCACCCCTCCACTTT. As protein: CASSYGSSYNSPLHF.

V is TRBV28 and J is TRBJ1-1; D remains unclear. The germline V gene has CDR1 MDHEN and CDR2 SYDVKM. Trimming cost V 3 bases and J 4 bases, with 12 bases left between them. This CDR3 is 14 amino acids long. CDR3 amino acids: CASSLQVGRTEAFF. For the CDR3, the DNA is TGTGCCAGCAGTTTGCAGGTTGGTCGCACTGAAGCTTTCTTT.

This rearrangement joins TRBV30 to TRBJ1-4; D is perhaps TRBD1 (5 bases). Trimming stripped 0 bases from V and 4 bases from J, with 12 bases between. The CDR3 covers 15 residues. Germline CDR1 and CDR2: GTSNPN and SVGIG (reference sequence). CDR3 sequence (DNA): TGTGCCTGGAGTGTACGGCGGGGGGATAATGAAAAACTGTTTTTT. As protein: CAWSVRRGDNEKLFF.

The chain couples TRBV27 to TRBJ2-1; no clear D. The CDR3 length is 15 residues. Germline V gene data show CDR1 as MNHEY and CDR2 as SMNVEV (reference sequence). The ends were cut back, 3 bases at V and 0 bases at J, with 9 bases in the middle. CDR3 region: CASSLTTSSYNEQFF. CDR3 DNA: TGTGCCAGCAGTTTGACAACAAGCTCCTACAATGAGCAGTTCTTC.

The chain recombines TRBV5-1 with TRBJ2-5, with D tentatively TRBD1 (5 bases). The V gene's germline CDR1 is SGHRS and CDR2 YFSETQ. Trimming removed 4 bases at V and 0 bases at J, with 7 bases between. The CDR3 has 13 amino acids. CDR3 DNA sequence: TGCGCCAGCAGCCCGGACAACCAAGAGACCCAGTACTTC. This sequence encodes CASSPDNQETQYF.

In DNA form, the CDR3 reads TGTGCCAGCAGCTTAACCCGGACTAGCGGGAGATCGGGGGAGCTGTTTTTT. It encodes CASSLTRTSGRSGELFF. This chain links TRBV11-3 with TRBJ2-2; 13 bases fit TRBD2. CDR1 and CDR2 (germline): SGHNT, YENEEA. This CDR3 is built from 17 residues. V lost 2 bases to trimming and J lost 8 bases; unmatched junction nucleotides: 8.

This clone was seen once. The chain employs TRBV28 and TRBJ2-1; TRBD2 is a possible D gene (5 bases). V lost 3 bases, J lost 5 bases, and 8 bases lay in between. Germline CDR1 is MDHEN and CDR2 is SYDVKM. The CDR3 contains 13 residues. Written as DNA, the CDR3 is TGTGCCAGCAGTTTCCCGGGAAACAATGAGCAGTTCTTC. This codes for CASSFPGNNEQFF.

A few counts support this clone. The chain joins TRBV7-2 to TRBJ2-5; 8 positions agree with TRBD2. The J call is uncertain, as TRBJ2-7 better fits the DNA end. In germline, CDR1 is SGHTA, CDR2 FQGNSA. The CDR3 loop spans 17 amino acids. The CDR3 loop reads CASSFRPGLEYSYEQYF. The CDR3 region has the DNA TGTGCCAGCAGCTTTCGTCCGGGACTAGAGTACTCCTACGAGCAGTACTTC.

This clone showed up just a few times. The CDR3, as DNA: TGTGCCAGCAGCCCCCGACAGGGCTCCGTCCTGACTTTC. Its protein is CASSPRQGSVLTF. V usage is TRBV7-3 and J usage is TRBJ2-6; 7 bases fit TRBD1. With V trimmed by 5 bases and J by 12 bases, 7 bases remained unmatched. This CDR3 comprises 13 residues. Germline V gene data show CDR1 as SGHTA and CDR2 as FQGTGA.

The table lists this clone with a count of one. This rearrangement joins TRBV5-1 to TRBJ2-5, with TRBD1 as a possible D gene (5 bases). V was pared by 0 bases and J by 7 bases, with 13 bases between. Looked up from germline, CDR1 is SGHRS and CDR2 is YFSETQ. There are 14 residues in the CDR3. Here the CDR3 reads CASSLAHARGTQYF. In DNA, the CDR3 is TGCGCCAGCAGCTTGGCCCACGCAAGGGGGACCCAGTACTTC.

Comments on this clone: Germline is not matched at one junction end, which may reflect a read error. The rearrangement joins TRBV7-9 to TRBJ2-1, with a tentative D call TRBD2 (6 bases). The CDR3 totals 14 residues. The germline gives CDR1 SEHNR, CDR2 FQNEAQ (reference sequence). The CDR3 sequence is CSSSFGARGNEQFF. The CDR3 DNA follows: TGTTCCAGCAGCTTCGGGGCGCGGGGCAATGAGCAGTTCTTC.

The chain combines TRBV6-6 with TRBJ2-7, with D perhaps TRBD1 (6 bases). The CDR3 runs 13 residues. CDR1 is MNHNY and CDR2 is SVGAGI in the germline V gene (reference sequence). V dropped 9 bases and J dropped 0 bases, with 12 bases sitting between them. The CDR3 loop is CASRDISSYEQYF. DNA for the CDR3: TGTGCCAGTAGGGACATTTCCTCCTACGAGCAGTACTTC.

This sequence joins TRBV7-8 and TRBJ2-1; D perhaps matches TRBD1 (5 bases). This CDR3 is 13 amino acids long. V was clipped by 5 bases and J by 5 bases, with 10 bases between them. From germline, CDR1 is SGHVS and CDR2 FQNEAQ. DNA of the CDR3: TGTGCCAGCAGCCCGGACACCAACAATGAGCAGTTCTTC. Amino acid sequence: CASSPDTNNEQFF.

This clone was recorded once. The chain links TRBV15 to TRBJ1-1, with D maybe TRBD1 (6 bases). V gave up 2 bases and J gave up 6 bases, with 16 bases separating them. The CDR3 contains 15 residues. The germline V gene has CDR1 LNHNV and CDR2 YYDKDF (reference sequence). This chain's CDR3 is CATSRIPGQGPEAFF. CDR3 DNA sequence: TGTGCCACCAGCAGAATCCCGGGACAAGGCCCTGAAGCTTTCTTT.

The V call is TRBV14, the J call TRBJ2-7; D possibly corresponds to TRBD1 (6 bases). V was clipped by 6 bases and J by 5 bases, with 14 bases between them. Germline V CDR1 and CDR2: SGHDN, FVKESK. The CDR3 is made up of 13 amino acids. DNA for the CDR3: TGTGCCAGCAGGAAGACAGGAACAAACGAGCAGTACTTC. This gives the protein CASRKTGTNEQYF.

The chain carries TRBV2 and TRBJ2-7; D unresolved. The CDR3 runs to 11 residues. CDR1 and CDR2 from the germline V gene are SNHLY and FYNNEI. The V end lost 8 bases, the J end lost 10 bases, and 15 bases lay between the germline ends. The CDR3 DNA sequence: TGTGCCAGCCTCAGCTCTGAGCGACAGTACTTC. Encoded protein: CASLSSERQYF.

Only one count was recorded for this clone. The chain is built from TRBV27 and TRBJ2-5; 7 bases map to TRBD1. The germline gives CDR1 MNHEY, CDR2 SMNVEV (reference sequence). Unmatched junction bases numbered 3, after V lost 6 bases and J lost 2 bases. This CDR3 contains 13 residues. Here the CDR3 DNA reads TGTGCCAGCAGGGTACAGGGGCAAGAGACCCAGTACTTC. Translation: CASRVQGQETQYF.

The chain links TRBV6-6 to TRBJ1-3; TRBD1 matches at 8 bases. The J segment lost 4 bases and the V segment lost 5 bases, leaving 10 bases of the junction unmatched. Germline CDR1 MNHNY, CDR2 SVGAGI (reference sequence). The CDR3 has 16 amino acids. In DNA, the CDR3 is TGTGCCAGCAGTCCTTGGACAGGGATGGACGGAAACACCATATATTTT. Translated: CASSPWTGMDGNTIYF.

J is TRBJ2-7 and V is TRBV4-1; perhaps TRBD1 as D (6 bases). Germline lookup yields CDR1 MGHRA and CDR2 YSYEKL. V lost 3 bases and J lost 6, with 12 bases in between. This CDR3 contains 13 residues. CDR3 sequence (DNA): TGCGCCAGCAGCCAGAGCACAGGGTGCGAGCAGTACTTC. Protein product: CASSQSTGCEQYF.

The CDR3 DNA reads TGTGCCAGCAGTTCGCCTGACAGGGACTCTGGCTACACCTTC. As protein: CASSSPDRDSGYTF. This rearrangement joins TRBV6-6 to TRBJ1-2; 7 bases match TRBD1. The V gene end was trimmed by 4 bases and the J gene end by 7 bases; junction bases not matched to a gene: 9. This CDR3 has 14 residues. The V gene's germline CDR1 is MNHNY and CDR2 SVGAGI (reference sequence).

A few counts support this clone. This rearrangement joins TRBV5-6 to TRBJ2-1, with D possibly matching TRBD2 (6 bases). The length of the CDR3 is 16 residues. The V gene lost 0 bases and the J gene lost 4 bases, with 14 bases spanning the gap. Germline lookup yields CDR1 SGHDT and CDR2 YYEEEE. CDR3 in amino acids: CASSLAGRGTYNEQFF. In nucleotides, the CDR3 is TGTGCCAGCAGCTTGGCCGGGCGGGGCACGTACAATGAGCAGTTCTTC. Filled out from reference TRBV5-6 and TRBJ2-1, the complete variable domain reads DAGVTQSPTHLIKTRGQQVTLRCSPKSGHDTVSWYQQALGQGPQFIFQYYEEEERQRGNFPDRFSGHQFPNYSSELNVNALLLGDSALYLCASSLAGRGTYNEQFFGPGTRLTVL.

The V and J genes are TRBV30 and TRBJ1-1; D gene ambiguous. The CDR3 covers 13 residues. Germline V gene sequence: CDR1 GTSNPN, CDR2 SVGIG (reference sequence). V was cut by 2 bases and J by 0 bases, with 7 bases left in between. CDR3 sequence (DNA): TGTGCCTGGAGTCCTACTTTGAACACTGAAGCTTTCTTT. Protein product: CAWSPTLNTEAFF.

The gene calls are TRBV6-4 and TRBJ2-1, with 9 bases aligning to TRBD1. The ends lost 5 bases at V and 8 bases at J; junction bases unmatched: 4. Germline V gives CDR1 MRHNA, CDR2 SNTAGT. The CDR3 length is 13 residues. CDR3 nucleotides: TGTGCCAGCAGTACGGACAGGGGAGATGAGCAGTTCTTC. It codes for CASSTDRGDEQFF.